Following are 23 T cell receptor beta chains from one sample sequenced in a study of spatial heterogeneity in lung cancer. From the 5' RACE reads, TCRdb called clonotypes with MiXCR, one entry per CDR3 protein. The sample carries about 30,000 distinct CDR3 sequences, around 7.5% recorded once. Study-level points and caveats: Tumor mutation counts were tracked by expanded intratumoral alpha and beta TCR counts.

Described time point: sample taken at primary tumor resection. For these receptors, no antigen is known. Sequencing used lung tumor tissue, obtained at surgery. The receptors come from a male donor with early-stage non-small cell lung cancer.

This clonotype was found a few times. The CDR3 coding sequence is TGTGCCAGCAGTCCTAACCGCCGTGAAAAACTGTTTTTT. As protein: CASSPNRREKLFF. The chain couples TRBV6-5 to TRBJ1-4; D call uncertain. The CDR3 has 13 amino acids. The ends were cut back, 5 bases at V and 7 bases at J, with 11 bases in the middle. In germline, CDR1 is MNHEY, CDR2 SVGAGI.

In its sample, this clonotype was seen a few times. Here the CDR3 reads CASSLQQGNTEAFF. The CDR3 nucleotides read TGTGCCAGCAGCCTTCAACAGGGAAACACTGAAGCTTTCTTT. The chain recombines TRBV12-3 or TRBV12-4 with TRBJ1-1; maybe TRBD1 (6 bases). CDR3 size: 14 residues. Trimming took off 6 bases at V and 2 bases at J, with 13 bases between the two ends.

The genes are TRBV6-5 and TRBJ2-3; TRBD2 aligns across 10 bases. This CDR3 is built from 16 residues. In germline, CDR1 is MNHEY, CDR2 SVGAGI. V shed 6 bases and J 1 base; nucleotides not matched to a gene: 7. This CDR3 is CASRALAGVGTDTQYF. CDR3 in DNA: TGTGCCAGCAGGGCTCTAGCGGGGGTTGGCACAGATACGCAGTATTTT.

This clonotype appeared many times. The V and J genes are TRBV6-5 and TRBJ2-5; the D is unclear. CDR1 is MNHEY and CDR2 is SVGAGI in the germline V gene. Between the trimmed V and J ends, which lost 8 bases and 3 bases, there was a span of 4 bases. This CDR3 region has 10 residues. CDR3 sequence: CASYKETQYF. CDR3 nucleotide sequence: TGTGCCAGCTATAAAGAGACCCAGTACTTC.

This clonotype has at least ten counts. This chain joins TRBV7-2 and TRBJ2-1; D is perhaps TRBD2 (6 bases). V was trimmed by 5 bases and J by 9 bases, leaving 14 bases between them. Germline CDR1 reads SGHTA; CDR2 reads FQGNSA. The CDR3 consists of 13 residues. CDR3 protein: CASSPPKGGEQFF. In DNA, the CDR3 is TGTGCCAGCAGCCCCCCAAAGGGAGGTGAGCAGTTCTTC.

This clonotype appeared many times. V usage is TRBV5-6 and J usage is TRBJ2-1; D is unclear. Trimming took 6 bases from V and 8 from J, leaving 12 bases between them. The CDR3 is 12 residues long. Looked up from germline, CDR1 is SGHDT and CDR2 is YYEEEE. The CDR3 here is CASTAFGHEQFF. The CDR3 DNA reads TGTGCCAGCACAGCTTTTGGGCATGAGCAGTTCTTC.

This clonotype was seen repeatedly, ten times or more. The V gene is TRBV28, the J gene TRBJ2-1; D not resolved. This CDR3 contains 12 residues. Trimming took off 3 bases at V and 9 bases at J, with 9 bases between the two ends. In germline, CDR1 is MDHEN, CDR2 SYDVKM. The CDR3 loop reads CASSFRVPEQFF. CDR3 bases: TGTGCCAGCAGTTTCCGGGTACCTGAGCAGTTCTTC.

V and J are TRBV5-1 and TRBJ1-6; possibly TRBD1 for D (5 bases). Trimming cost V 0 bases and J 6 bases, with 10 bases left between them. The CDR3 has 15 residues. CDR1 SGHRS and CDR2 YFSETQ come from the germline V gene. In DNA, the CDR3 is TGCGCCAGCAGCTTGGACGGGGCTGGTAATTCACCCCTCCACTTT. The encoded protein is CASSLDGAGNSPLHF.

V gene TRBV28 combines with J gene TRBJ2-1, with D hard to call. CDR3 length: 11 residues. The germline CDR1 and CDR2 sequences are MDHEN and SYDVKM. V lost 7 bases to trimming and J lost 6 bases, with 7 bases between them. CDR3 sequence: CASNKFNEQFF. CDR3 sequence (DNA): TGTGCCAGCAACAAGTTCAATGAGCAGTTCTTC.

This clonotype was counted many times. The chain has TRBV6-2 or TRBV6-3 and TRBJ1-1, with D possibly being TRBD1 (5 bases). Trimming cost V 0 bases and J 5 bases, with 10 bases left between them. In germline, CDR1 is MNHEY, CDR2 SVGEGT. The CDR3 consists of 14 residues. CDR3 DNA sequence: TGTGCCAGCAGTTACTCGATGGGGCGGACTGAAGCTTTCTTT. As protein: CASSYSMGRTEAFF.

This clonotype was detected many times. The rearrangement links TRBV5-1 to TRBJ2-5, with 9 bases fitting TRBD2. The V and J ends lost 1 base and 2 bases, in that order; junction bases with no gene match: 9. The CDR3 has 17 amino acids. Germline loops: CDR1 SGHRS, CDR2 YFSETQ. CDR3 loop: CASSLLAGLTGQETQYF. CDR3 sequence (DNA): TGCGCCAGCAGCTTGCTAGCGGGGTTGACAGGACAAGAGACCCAGTACTTC.

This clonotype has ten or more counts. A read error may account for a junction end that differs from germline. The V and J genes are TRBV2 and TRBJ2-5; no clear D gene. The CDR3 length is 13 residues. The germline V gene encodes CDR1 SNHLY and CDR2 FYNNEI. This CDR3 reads CASVDPLLTSSNF. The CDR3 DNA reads TGTGCCAGCGTGGACCCCTTACTTACCAGTAGTAACTTC. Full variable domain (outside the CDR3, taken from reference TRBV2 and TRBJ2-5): EPEVTQTPSHQVTQMGQEVILRCVPISNHLYFYWYRQILGQKVEFLVSFYNNEISEKSEIFDDQFSVERPDGSNFTLKIRSTKLEDSAMYFCASVDPLLTSSNFGPGTRLLVL.

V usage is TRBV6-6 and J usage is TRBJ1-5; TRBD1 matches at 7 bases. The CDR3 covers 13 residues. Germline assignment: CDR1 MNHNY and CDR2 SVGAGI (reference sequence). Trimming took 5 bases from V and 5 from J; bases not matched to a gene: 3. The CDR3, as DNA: TGTGCCAGCAGTGTCGACAGGGATCAGCCCCAGCATTTT. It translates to CASSVDRDQPQHF.

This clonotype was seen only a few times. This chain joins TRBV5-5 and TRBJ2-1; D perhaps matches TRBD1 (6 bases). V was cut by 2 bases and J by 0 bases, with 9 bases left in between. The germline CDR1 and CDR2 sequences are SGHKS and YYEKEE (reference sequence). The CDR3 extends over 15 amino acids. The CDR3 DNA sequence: TGTGCCAGCAGCTTTACAGGGAGCTCCTACAATGAGCAGTTCTTC. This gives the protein CASSFTGSSYNEQFF.

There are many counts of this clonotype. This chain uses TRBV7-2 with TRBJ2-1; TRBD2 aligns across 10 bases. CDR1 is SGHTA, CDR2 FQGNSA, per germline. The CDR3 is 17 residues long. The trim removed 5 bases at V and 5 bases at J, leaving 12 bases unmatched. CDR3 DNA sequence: TGTGCCAGCAGCCCCCGCCCCAGCGGGGGGGGAAACAATGAGCAGTTCTTC. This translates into CASSPRPSGGGNNEQFF.

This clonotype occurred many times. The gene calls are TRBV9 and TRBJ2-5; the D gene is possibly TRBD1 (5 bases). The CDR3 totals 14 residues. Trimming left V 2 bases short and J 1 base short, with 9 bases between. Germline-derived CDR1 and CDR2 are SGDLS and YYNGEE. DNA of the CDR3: TGTGCCAGCAGCGTGTCGACAGTCCAAGAGACCCAGTACTTC. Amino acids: CASSVSTVQETQYF.

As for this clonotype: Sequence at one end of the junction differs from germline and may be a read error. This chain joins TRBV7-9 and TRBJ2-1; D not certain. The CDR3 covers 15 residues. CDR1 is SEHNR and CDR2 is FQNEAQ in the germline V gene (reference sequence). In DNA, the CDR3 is TGTGTCAGCAGCTTACTGTCCAGCTCCTACAATGAGCAGTTCTTC. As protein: CVSSLLSSSYNEQFF.

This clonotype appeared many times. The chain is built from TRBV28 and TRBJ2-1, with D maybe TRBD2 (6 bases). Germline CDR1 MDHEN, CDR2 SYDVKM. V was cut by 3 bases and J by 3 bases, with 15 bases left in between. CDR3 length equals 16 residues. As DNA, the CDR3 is TGTGCCAGCAGTTTTCTGGGTAGCGGAGACTACAATGAGCAGTTCTTC. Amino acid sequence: CASSFLGSGDYNEQFF.

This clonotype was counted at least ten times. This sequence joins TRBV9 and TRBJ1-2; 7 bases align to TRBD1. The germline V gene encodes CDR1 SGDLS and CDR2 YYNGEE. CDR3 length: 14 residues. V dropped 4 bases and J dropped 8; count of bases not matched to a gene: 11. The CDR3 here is CASSPGGSQKGYTF. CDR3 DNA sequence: TGTGCCAGCAGCCCAGGGGGGAGTCAGAAAGGCTACACCTTC. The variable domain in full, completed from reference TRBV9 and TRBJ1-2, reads DSGVTQTPKHLITATGQRVTLRCSPRSGDLSVYWYQQSLDQGLQFLIQYYNGEERAKGNILERFSAQQFPDLHSELNLSSLELGDSALYFCASSPGGSQKGYTFGSGTRLTVV.

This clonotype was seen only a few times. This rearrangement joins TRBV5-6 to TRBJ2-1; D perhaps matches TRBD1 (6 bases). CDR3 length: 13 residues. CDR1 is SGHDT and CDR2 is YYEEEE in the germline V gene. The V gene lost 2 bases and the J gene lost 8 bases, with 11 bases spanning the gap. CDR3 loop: CASSFYRVDEQFF. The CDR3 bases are TGTGCCAGCAGCTTCTACAGGGTGGATGAGCAGTTCTTC.

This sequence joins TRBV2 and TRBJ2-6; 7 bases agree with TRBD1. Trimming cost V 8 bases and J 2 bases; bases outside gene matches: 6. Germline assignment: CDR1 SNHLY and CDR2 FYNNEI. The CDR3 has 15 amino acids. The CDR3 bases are TGTGCCAGCCAAGCCACAGGGGCTGGGGCCAACGTCCTGACTTTC. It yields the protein CASQATGAGANVLTF. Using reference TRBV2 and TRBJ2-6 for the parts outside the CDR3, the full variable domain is EPEVTQTPSHQVTQMGQEVILRCVPISNHLYFYWYRQILGQKVEFLVSFYNNEISEKSEIFDDQFSVERPDGSNFTLKIRSTKLEDSAMYFCASQATGAGANVLTFGAGSRLTVL.

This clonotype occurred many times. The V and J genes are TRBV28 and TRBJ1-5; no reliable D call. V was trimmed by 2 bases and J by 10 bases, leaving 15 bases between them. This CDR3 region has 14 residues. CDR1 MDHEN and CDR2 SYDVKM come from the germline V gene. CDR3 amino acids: CASSLMSRGKPQHF. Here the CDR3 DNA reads TGTGCCAGCAGTTTAATGAGCCGCGGGAAACCCCAGCATTTT. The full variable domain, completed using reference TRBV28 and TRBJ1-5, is DVKVTQSSRYLVKRTGEKVFLECVQDMDHENMFWYRQDPGLGLRLIYFSYDVKMKEKGDIPEGYSVSREKKERFSLILESASTNQTSMYLCASSLMSRGKPQHFGDGTRLSIL.

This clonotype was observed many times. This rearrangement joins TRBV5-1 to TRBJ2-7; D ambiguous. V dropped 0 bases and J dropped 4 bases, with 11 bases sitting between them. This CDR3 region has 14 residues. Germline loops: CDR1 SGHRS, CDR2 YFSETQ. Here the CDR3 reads CASSLASRAYEQYF. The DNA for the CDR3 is TGCGCCAGCAGCTTGGCGAGCAGAGCATACGAGCAGTACTTC.